A single sample gave rise to the 6 T cell receptor beta chains below, sequenced in a study of shared clonotypes between healthy human individuals. The data were produced by immunoSEQ multiplex PCR, yet TCRdb's version contains in-frame clones alone and is incomplete. There are 2,500,000 or so clones in the sample; roughly 93% occur only once, and 0.36% lies in the top ten. Sequenced sample: naive CD4+ T cells from PBMCs. Described subset: CD45RA+ positively selected. The receptors were sampled from a man aged 18-30 years in good health. Some clones in this sample may be carry-over from other donors' samples.

A note on this clone: The junction shows a germline mismatch at one end, possibly a read error. The chain is built from TRBV27 and TRBJ2-1, with a weak D call TRBD2 (5 bases). Looked up from germline, CDR1 is MNHEY and CDR2 is SMNVEV (reference sequence). The CDR3 spans 12 residues. The CDR3 sequence is CANSLLGGQQFF. The DNA for the CDR3 is TGTGCCAACAGTTTATTAGGCGGGCAGCAGTTCTTC.

The DNA of the CDR3 is TGTGCCAGCAGTGACCGAGCGGGAGCCACCGGGGAGCTGTTTTTT. Encoded protein: CASSDRAGATGELFF. The J gene is TRBJ2-2, the V gene TRBV6-4; TRBD2 agrees at 8 bases. CDR3 size: 15 residues. Trimming cost V 2 bases and J 4 bases; bases outside gene matches: 3. Germline values: CDR1 MRHNA, CDR2 SNTAGT.

This chain uses TRBV15 with TRBJ2-1, with D perhaps TRBD2 (5 bases). V lost 1 base to trimming and J lost 9 bases, with 19 bases between them. Per germline, CDR1 LNHNV and CDR2 YYDKDF (reference sequence). The CDR3 consists of 16 residues. Here the CDR3 DNA reads TGTGCCACCAGCAGAGGCGCGGGCCTACCCGAAGGTGAGCAGTTCTTC. It codes for CATSRGAGLPEGEQFF.

The CDR3 nucleotides read TGTGCCTGGAGTGGCACACAGGAGGGGGAAAAACTGTTTTTT. This encodes CAWSGTQEGEKLFF. The V gene is TRBV30, the J gene TRBJ1-4; D is perhaps TRBD1 (5 bases). Germline-derived CDR1 and CDR2 are GTSNPN and SVGIG (reference sequence). CDR3 length equals 14 residues. V shed 1 base and J shed 8 bases, with 14 bases lying between them.

The rearrangement links TRBV18 to TRBJ2-1; D may be TRBD1 (6 bases). The CDR3 is 15 residues long. Germline loops: CDR1 KGHSH, CDR2 LQKENI. Trimming pared 6 bases from V and 12 bases from J, leaving 24 bases between. The CDR3 DNA follows: TGTGCCAGCTCCCTCAACCGGGACACCATAATCGGGCAGTTCTTC. It codes for CASSLNRDTIIGQFF.

The chain is built from TRBV25-1 and TRBJ2-2; TRBD2 matches at 7 bases. This CDR3 is 16 amino acids long. The V segment lost 4 bases and the J segment 6 bases; nucleotides outside the gene matches: 11. CDR1 MGHDK and CDR2 SYGVNS come from the germline V gene. The chain's CDR3 is CASSVPGTTNSGELFF. Written as DNA, the CDR3 is TGTGCCAGCAGTGTCCCCGGGACTACCAACTCCGGGGAGCTGTTTTTT.